This T cell receptor (beta chain) was recorded in a study of spatial heterogeneity in lung cancer. Using its own MiXCR run on the 5' RACE reads, TCRdb lists one record per CDR3 protein. Of 75,000 or so distinct CDR3 sequences detected, roughly 8% appear once; the ten largest clones hold about 7%. Time point in this sample: sample taken at primary tumor resection. A total of 72 untreated early-stage non-small cell lung cancer patients served as donors. This CDR3 contains 15 residues. The ends were cut back, 2 bases at V and 4 bases at J, with 13 bases in the middle. In germline, CDR1 is MNHNS, CDR2 SASEGT. The table lists this clonotype with many counts.

The chain couples TRBV6-1 to TRBJ2-3; D is undetermined. This clonotype was obtained from a male donor with early-stage non-small cell lung cancer. This specimen consisted of PBMCs, obtained at surgery. CDR3 sequence: CASSETPGSPDTQYF. Here the CDR3 DNA reads TGTGCCAGCAGTGAAACCCCGGGCTCGCCAGATACGCAGTATTTT.